This T cell receptor beta chain was obtained from a study of cytomegalovirus exposure and HLA in healthy donors. Of note for this clone: What it binds is not known.

Study-level findings and limits: In a later analysis, a missense DCLRE1C variant was linked to TCR beta V- and J-gene trimming. An observed cluster of highly shared sequence variants was recorded as a likely sequencing artifact.

The J segment lost 0 bases and the V segment lost 0 bases, leaving 2 bases of the junction unmatched. Per the germline V gene, CDR1 is SGHNT and CDR2 is YYREEE (reference sequence). CDR3 length equals 16 residues. The PCR employed 60 Vbeta primers together with 13 Jbeta primers. Profiled with immunoSEQ multiplex PCR; TCRdb holds only in-frame clones, not every one. Found here are more than 95,000 clones, around 78% of them singletons; the top ten hold around 18%. Material: PBMCs. The genes are TRBV5-4 and TRBJ2-7; 11 bases line up with TRBD2. This TCR was recovered from a man in his late teens or twenties in good health and CMV-seropositive. In DNA form, the CDR3 reads TGTGCCAGCAGCTTGGGACTAGCGGGGAGCTCCTACGAGCAGTACTTC. It specifies CASSLGLAGSSYEQYF.